This entry describes one TCR beta chain. Its binding antigen is unknown. No base qualities exist here, and no much larger clone lies one base off it. The donors were included in the validation cohort of approximately 120 subjects, a group kept apart from the roughly 730-subject first cohort. Counted from cysteine to phenylalanine, this CDR3 has 15 amino acids. Solely the CDR3 DNA is kept, with 45 bases framed from the first base. As encoded in the germline V gene, CDR1 is MNHEY while CDR2 is SVGAGI. After removal of 6 bases from V and 4 bases from J, the junction retains 8 bases not matched to a gene. Library method: the immunoSEQ multiplex PCR assay. In the source study's methods: To diagnose cytomegalovirus status from the catalog of TCR beta chain sequences, a statistical classification framework was built. TCRdb mirrors the immuneACCESS table, restricted to in-frame sequences. Some clones are absent from its copies; in checked studies, under half trace to an unresolved V gene, and the reason for the others is unknown. D and trimming come from the DNA, and the V and J calls and clone size come from that table. The sample has around 120,000 clones on record, about 87% of them singletons. The leading ten clones occupy approximately 2% of the sample.

This sample was taken from a study of cytomegalovirus exposure and HLA in healthy donors (dated by TCRdb to about 2017). The study in broad terms: According to a later analysis, one platform produced both the 110 or so validation repertoires and the 666 repertoires of the first cohort. The study was designed to test whether signatures of past pathogen exposure could be identified by cataloging public T cell receptors. To predict cytomegalovirus infection status, the study combined high-throughput TCR immunosequencing, statistical association of individual TCRs with disease status, and machine learning. A separate validation cohort of roughly 110 different subjects was used in addition to the roughly 640-subject first cohort. Broad study findings and their caveats: The authors suggested that the approach could potentially be generalized to other disease states and immunological phenotypes. In vitro tests confirmed that three of the cytomegalovirus-associated TCR beta chains recognize cytomegalovirus antigens. While some public TCRs were present in many individuals, most TCR sequences turned up only very rarely across donors. Subsequent analysis determined that TCRs grouped into clusters in the first cohort also showed a tendency toward co-occurrence across the roughly 120 validation repertoires, and about 94% of cluster scores exceeded 0. The classifier was reported to diagnose cytomegalovirus status with high specificity and sensitivity in both the original cohort and the validation cohort. A total of roughly 160 TCR beta chains were listed by the study as associated with cytomegalovirus. All 120 or so repertoires were used to score co-occurrence in the validation cohort in a later analysis, because that analysis had no HLA typing for the cohort.

This TCR derives from a man younger than 35 in good health and CMV-seronegative. The specimen was PBMCs. Recombination connected TRBV6-5 to TRBJ1-4; 7 bases in the junction line up with TRBD1. The nucleotide sequence is TGTGCCAGCAGGAAATCCGGGACAGTTAATGAAAAACTGTTTTTT. Its protein product is CASRKSGTVNEKLFF.